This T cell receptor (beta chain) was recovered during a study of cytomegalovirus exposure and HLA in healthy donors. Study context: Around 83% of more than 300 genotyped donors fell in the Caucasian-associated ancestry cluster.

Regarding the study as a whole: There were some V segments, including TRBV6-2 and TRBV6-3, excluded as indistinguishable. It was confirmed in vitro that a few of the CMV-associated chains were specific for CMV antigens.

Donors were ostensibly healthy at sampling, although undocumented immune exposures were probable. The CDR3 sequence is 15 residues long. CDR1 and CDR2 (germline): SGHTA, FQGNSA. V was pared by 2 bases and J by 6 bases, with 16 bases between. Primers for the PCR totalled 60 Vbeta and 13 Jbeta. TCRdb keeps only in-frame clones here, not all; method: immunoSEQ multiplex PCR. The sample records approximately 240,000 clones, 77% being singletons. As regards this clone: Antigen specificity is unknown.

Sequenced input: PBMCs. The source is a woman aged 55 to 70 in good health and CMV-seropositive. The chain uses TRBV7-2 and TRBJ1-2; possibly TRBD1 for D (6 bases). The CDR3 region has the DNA TGTGCCAGCAGCTTAACGATTACGGGGGGCGATGGCTACACCTTC. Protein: CASSLTITGGDGYTF. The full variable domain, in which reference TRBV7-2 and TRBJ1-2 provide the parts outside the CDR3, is GAGVSQSPSNKVTEKGKDVELRCDPISGHTALYWYRQSLGQGLEFLIYFQGNSAPDKSGLPSDRFSAERTGGSVSTLTIQRTQQEDSAVYLCASSLTITGGDGYTFGSGTRLTVV.